These 25 T cell receptor beta chains were all obtained from the same sample, sequenced in a study of T cells in Graves' hyperthyroidism and ophthalmopathy. Researchers took RNA transcripts and amplified the TCR beta CDR3 regions from them. A first-round RT-PCR of the TCR CDR3 used the HTBI primer set. TCRdb fed the multiplex PCR reads into MiXCR, producing one record per CDR3 protein. The data show around 580,000 distinct CDR3 sequences, roughly a sixth seen once. Sequenced: blood. These receptors were taken from a young woman with Graves' hyperthyroidism.

This clonotype was seen a few times. The CDR3 reads CSARGLAGALVHEQYF. DNA for the CDR3: TGCAGTGCCAGGGGACTAGCGGGGGCCTTGGTCCACGAGCAGTACTTC. The chain couples TRBV20-1 to TRBJ2-7, with 14 positions matching TRBD2. The germline V gene has CDR1 DFQATT and CDR2 SNEGSKA (reference sequence). The CDR3 is made up of 16 amino acids. With 6 bases clipped from V and 5 bases from J, the junction kept 12 bases outside the gene matches.

This clonotype occurred many times. The J gene is TRBJ1-1, the V gene TRBV15, with TRBD1 matching over 8 bases. Trimming took 0 bases from V and 7 from J; bases not matched to a gene: 7. Germline V gene sequence: CDR1 LNHNV, CDR2 YYDKDF (reference sequence). CDR3 length: 15 amino acids. CDR3 sequence: CATSRDRAGGSEAFF. The CDR3 DNA reads as TGTGCCACCAGCAGAGATAGGGCAGGGGGCAGTGAAGCTTTCTTT.

In its sample, this clonotype was seen many times. DNA for the CDR3: TGTGCCAGCAGTCCCCCGGGGGGCGGAACAGATACGCAGTATTTT. It codes for CASSPPGGGTDTQYF. The chain uses TRBV12-3 or TRBV12-4 and TRBJ2-3; D possibly corresponds to TRBD2 (7 bases). V lost 5 bases to trimming and J lost 3 bases, with 15 bases between them. This CDR3 spans 15 amino acids.

This clonotype was observed many times. The genes are TRBV29-1 and TRBJ2-3; 12 bases align to TRBD2. This CDR3 has 18 amino acids. The trim removed 1 base at V and 0 bases at J, leaving 8 bases unmatched. CDR1 and CDR2 from the germline V gene are SQVTM and ANQGSEA. Here the CDR3 reads CSVEVWASGRASTDTQYF. CDR3 DNA sequence: TGCAGCGTTGAAGTTTGGGCTAGCGGGAGGGCTAGCACAGATACGCAGTATTTT.

This chain joins TRBV6-2 or TRBV6-3 and TRBJ1-1; no reliable D call. The CDR3 is 13 residues long. Germline CDR1 reads MNHEY; CDR2 reads SVGEGT. The V and J ends lost 2 bases and 5 bases respectively, with 9 bases between them. CDR3 amino acids: CASSYEGYTEAFF. DNA of the CDR3: TGTGCCAGCAGTTACGAGGGTTATACTGAAGCTTTCTTT.

On this clonotype itself: This could be a read error, since a much larger clone is one nucleotide away. The chain is built from TRBV15 and TRBJ1-2; 9 nucleotides line up with TRBD1. Germline CDR1 LNHNV, CDR2 YYDKDF (reference sequence). CDR3 length equals 15 residues. The CDR3 sequence is CASSPGDRESYGYTF. For the CDR3, the DNA is TGTGCCTCCAGCCCAGGGGACAGGGAGAGCTATGGCTACACCTTC.

The chain's CDR3 is CASSIVTSYNEQFF. CDR3 sequence (DNA): TGTGCCAGTAGTATAGTAACCTCCTACAATGAGCAGTTCTTC. The rearrangement uses TRBV19 and TRBJ2-1, with unresolved D. CDR1 is LNHDA, CDR2 SQIVND, per germline (reference sequence). V was shortened by 1 base and J by 0 bases, with 4 bases between the two germline ends. This CDR3 contains 14 residues.

The chain has TRBV4-3 and TRBJ2-5, with TRBD2 matching 11 bases. Germline V CDR1 and CDR2: LGHNA, YSLEER. V was pared by 6 bases and J by 2 bases, with 5 bases of the junction left unmatched. The CDR3 runs to 15 residues. The CDR3 DNA is TGCGCCAGCAGTCTAAGACTAGCGGGACAAGAGACCCAGTACTTC. It yields the protein CASSLRLAGQETQYF.

This clonotype was found a few times. The chain combines TRBV5-1 with TRBJ2-1; 12 bases agree with TRBD2. Germline V CDR1 and CDR2: SGHRS, YFSETQ. With 5 bases clipped from V and 5 bases from J, the junction kept 8 bases outside the gene matches. The CDR3 runs 16 residues. The CDR3 region is CASRRLAGVGNNEQFF. The CDR3 nucleotides are TGCGCCAGCAGGAGACTAGCGGGAGTAGGGAACAATGAGCAGTTCTTC.

In its sample, this clonotype was seen once. The gene calls are TRBV15 and TRBJ1-5; D may be TRBD1 (6 bases). Germline loops: CDR1 LNHNV, CDR2 YYDKDF (reference sequence). This CDR3 is built from 16 residues. V lost 0 bases to trimming and J lost 5 bases, with 14 bases between them. The CDR3 DNA follows: TGTGCCACCAGCAGAGACGAGGGAGGGGGGGATCAGCCCCAGCATTTT. Translating it yields CATSRDEGGGDQPQHF.

The chain has TRBV29-1 and TRBJ2-3; 9 bases map to TRBD2. The CDR3 has 13 amino acids. The ends lost 6 bases at V and 6 bases at J; junction bases unmatched: 7. The germline V gene has CDR1 SQVTM and CDR2 ANQGSEA. CDR3 in amino acids: CSVISGSRDTQYF. CDR3 sequence (DNA): TGCAGCGTCATTAGCGGGAGTAGGGATACGCAGTATTTT.

V is TRBV7-7 and J is TRBJ2-5; 10 bases match TRBD2. V dropped 2 bases and J dropped 5; count of bases not matched to a gene: 11. Germline V gene lookup returns CDR1 SSHAT and CDR2 FNYEAQ (reference sequence). The CDR3 covers 17 residues. The CDR3 bases are TGTGCCAGCAGCTTAACTTGGCTAGCGGGGGAGCGGGAGACCCAGTACTTC. This codes for CASSLTWLAGERETQYF.

This clonotype was observed at least ten times. The chain uses TRBV28 and TRBJ1-6; tentative D call: TRBD1 (5 bases). The length of the CDR3 is 15 residues. Trimming removed 7 bases from V and 1 base from J, with 11 bases in between. Germline CDR1 reads MDHEN; CDR2 reads SYDVKM. The CDR3 DNA sequence: TGTGCCAGCAAGGTGACAGCATCCTATAATTCACCCCTCCACTTT. Translating gives CASKVTASYNSPLHF.

At least ten counts were recorded for this clonotype. The genes are TRBV28 and TRBJ2-7; tentatively, D is TRBD1 (6 bases). V was trimmed by 7 bases and J by 4 bases, leaving 20 bases between them. CDR1 is MDHEN, CDR2 SYDVKM, per germline. This CDR3 comprises 15 residues. Written as DNA, the CDR3 is TGTGCCAGCACCCTAGTTAGTGGGGGCGTGTACGAGCAGTACTTC. Amino acids: CASTLVSGGVYEQYF. The full variable domain, completed using reference TRBV28 and TRBJ2-7, is DVKVTQSSRYLVKRTGEKVFLECVQDMDHENMFWYRQDPGLGLRLIYFSYDVKMKEKGDIPEGYSVSREKKERFSLILESASTNQTSMYLCASTLVSGGVYEQYFGPGTRLTVT.

This clonotype came up many times. The chain links TRBV6-2 or TRBV6-3 to TRBJ1-1, with a weak D call TRBD1 (5 bases). Germline V gene data show CDR1 as MNHEY and CDR2 as SVGEGT. Trimming stripped 4 bases from V and 8 bases from J, with 11 bases between. The CDR3 spans 12 residues. The DNA for the CDR3 is TGTGCCAGCAGTTTGGGACGTCTCGAAGCTTTCTTT. Its translation is CASSLGRLEAFF.

In this sample, this clonotype turned up many times. V and J are TRBV2 and TRBJ1-2; D possibly corresponds to TRBD1 (5 bases). CDR3 length: 14 amino acids. V shed 3 bases and J shed 8 bases, with 16 bases lying between them. The germline CDR1 and CDR2 sequences are SNHLY and FYNNEI. CDR3 protein: CASSERLGGEGYTF. The CDR3 DNA reads TGTGCCAGCAGTGAGAGGTTGGGGGGGGAAGGCTACACCTTC. Variable domain in full (rest from reference TRBV2 and TRBJ1-2): EPEVTQTPSHQVTQMGQEVILRCVPISNHLYFYWYRQILGQKVEFLVSFYNNEISEKSEIFDDQFSVERPDGSNFTLKIRSTKLEDSAMYFCASSERLGGEGYTFGSGTRLTVV.

In its sample, this clonotype was seen many times. V is TRBV5-1 and J is TRBJ2-7; TRBD1 agrees at 8 bases. V shed 3 bases, J shed 3 bases, and the junction held 2 bases outside the gene matches. This CDR3 region has 13 residues. Germline V lookup: CDR1 SGHRS, CDR2 YFSETQ. In nucleotides, the CDR3 is TGCGCCAGCAGCTGGGGACAGGACTACGAGCAGTACTTC. This translates into CASSWGQDYEQYF.

This clonotype came up many times. The rearrangement links TRBV15 to TRBJ1-4; D not resolved. CDR1 is LNHNV and CDR2 is YYDKDF in the germline V gene (reference sequence). This CDR3 spans 17 amino acids. Trimming removed 0 bases at V and 8 bases at J, with 19 bases between. CDR3 in amino acids: CATSREPVLGFLEKLFF. DNA of the CDR3: TGTGCCACCAGCAGAGAACCGGTCCTGGGGTTCTTGGAAAAACTGTTTTTT.

V gene TRBV13 combines with J gene TRBJ1-3; D is uncertain. There are 14 residues in the CDR3. Germline V CDR1 and CDR2: PRHDT, FYEKMQ (reference sequence). V lost 4 bases and J 0 bases, leaving 7 bases between the germline ends. For the CDR3, the DNA is TGTGCCAGCAGCTCGTACAACTCTGGAAACACCATATATTTT. Residues: CASSSYNSGNTIYF. The full variable domain, with the rest looked up from reference TRBV13 and TRBJ1-3, is AAGVIQSPRHLIKEKRETATLKCYPIPRHDTVYWYQQGPGQDPQFLISFYEKMQSDKGSIPDRFSAQQFSDYHSELNMSSLELGDSALYFCASSSYNSGNTIYFGEGSWLTVV.

This clonotype appeared a few times. This rearrangement joins TRBV7-2 to TRBJ1-5; possible D gene TRBD1, 6 bases. Germline CDR1 and CDR2: SGHTA and FQGNSA. The V gene lost 0 bases and the J gene lost 2 bases, with 14 bases spanning the gap. This CDR3 is built from 17 residues. CDR3 nucleotides: TGTGCCAGCAGCTTAGCTGGTGGGGCAGGGGGCAATCAGCCCCAGCATTTT. Translation gives CASSLAGGAGGNQPQHF. The variable domain in full, with the rest retrieved from reference TRBV7-2 and TRBJ1-5, is GAGVSQSPSNKVTEKGKDVELRCDPISGHTALYWYRQSLGQGLEFLIYFQGNSAPDKSGLPSDRFSAERTGGSVSTLTIQRTQQEDSAVYLCASSLAGGAGGNQPQHFGDGTRLSIL.

This clonotype appeared many times. The chain joins TRBV5-1 to TRBJ2-1, with D unclear. This CDR3 comprises 13 residues. V shed 7 bases and J shed 0 bases, with 8 bases lying between them. Germline CDR1 and CDR2: SGHRS and YFSETQ. CDR3 bases: TGCGCCAGCCGAGCTGACTCCTACAATGAGCAGTTCTTC. This encodes CASRADSYNEQFF.

This clonotype was seen a few times. CDR3 sequence reads: CASSLVPGNTYEQYF. Written as DNA, the CDR3 is TGTGCCAGCAGCTTAGTCCCAGGAAACACCTACGAGCAGTACTTC. The chain recombines TRBV7-8 with TRBJ2-7, with unresolved D. Trimming took 1 base from V and 2 from J, leaving 12 bases between them. The CDR3 is 15 residues long. Germline V gene sequence: CDR1 SGHVS, CDR2 FQNEAQ.

This clonotype was counted a few times. The chain joins TRBV7-9 to TRBJ1-6; the D is unclear. The CDR3 extends over 15 amino acids. CDR1 and CDR2 (germline): SEHNR, FQNEAQ (reference sequence). V was pared by 3 bases and J by 4 bases, with 10 bases between. DNA of the CDR3: TGTGCCAGCAGCTTCGGGGAGGAATATAATTCACCCCTCCACTTT. This sequence encodes CASSFGEEYNSPLHF.

As to this clonotype: Compared with germline, one end of the junction differs, possibly owing to a read error. DNA for the CDR3: TGCAGTGCTAGGGGTTGGGGCTATAATTCACCCCCCCACTTT. Amino acid sequence: CSARGWGYNSPPHF. V and J are TRBV20-1 and TRBJ1-6; a weak D match, TRBD1 (5 bases). Germline V gene sequence: CDR1 DFQATT, CDR2 SNEGSKA (reference sequence). CDR3 length: 14 residues.

In its sample, this clonotype was seen many times. This chain uses TRBV28 with TRBJ1-1, with D perhaps TRBD1 (5 bases). The germline V and J ends were trimmed by 1 base and 8 bases, with 14 bases remaining between them. From germline, CDR1 is MDHEN and CDR2 SYDVKM. The CDR3 runs 14 residues. CDR3 DNA sequence: TGTGCCAGCAGTTTATTAATGGGGGTCTCCGAAGCTTTCTTT. This sequence encodes CASSLLMGVSEAFF.